Below are 20 T cell receptor beta chains sequenced from a single sample in a study of a mutant IDH1 vaccine in newly diagnosed glioma. Time point reported: week 5, during vaccination. Doses comprised 300 ug of mutant IDH1 20-mer peptide each, plus topical imiquimod. The antigens for these receptors are not known. Sequencing used immunoSEQ multiplex PCR; TCRdb keeps in-frame clones, though not all of them. The profile shows approximately 76,000 clones, roughly 90% of them singletons. The sample here was PBMCs, taken from a glioma patient whose treatment included an IDH1 peptide vaccine. These receptors were taken from a woman aged 50 to 65 with glioma.

The chain uses TRBV4-1 and TRBJ2-7; 7 nucleotides align to TRBD1. The V and J ends lost 1 base and 3 bases, in that order; junction bases with no gene match: 6. This CDR3 region has 15 residues. Per germline, CDR1 MGHRA and CDR2 YSYEKL. Written as DNA, the CDR3 is TGCGCCAGCAGCCAAGTCGGGGCAGGGGGCTACGAGCAGTACTTC. Amino acid sequence: CASSQVGAGGYEQYF.

As for this clone: A junction end diverges from the germline sequence, so it may reflect a read error. V and J are TRBV7-7 and TRBJ2-3; 7 bases match TRBD1. Germline V gives CDR1 SSHAT, CDR2 FNYEAQ (reference sequence). The CDR3 spans 15 residues. CDR3 DNA sequence: TGTGCTAGCAGCCTGACAGGGAATCTGGCAGATACGCAGTATTTT. The encoded protein is CASSLTGNLADTQYF. Combining the CDR3 with reference TRBV7-7 and TRBJ2-3 gives the whole variable domain GAGVSQSPRYKVTKRGQDVTLRCDPISSHATLYWYQQALGQGPEFLTYFNYEAQPDKSGLPSDRFSAERPEGSISTLTIQRTEQRDSAMYRCASSLTGNLADTQYFGPGTRLTVL.

This clone was recorded once. This chain uses TRBV5-1 with TRBJ2-3, with 7 bases that match TRBD1. V was pared by 4 bases and J by 3 bases, with 2 bases of the junction left unmatched. The CDR3 is 13 residues long. Germline CDR1 is SGHRS and CDR2 is YFSETQ. CDR3 region: CASSLQGTDTQYF. In DNA, the CDR3 is TGCGCCAGCAGCCTACAGGGGACAGATACGCAGTATTTT.

V and J are TRBV25-1 and TRBJ1-2; no firm D call. CDR3 length equals 11 residues. With 5 bases removed from V and 4 bases from J, the gap between germline ends came to 5 bases. CDR1 and CDR2 from the germline V gene are MGHDK and SYGVNS. DNA for the CDR3: TGTGCCAGCAGTATTGGCTATGGCTACACCTTC. Residues: CASSIGYGYTF.

The gene calls are TRBV13 and TRBJ1-2; weak D call: TRBD1 (5 bases). V lost 5 bases and J lost 5, with 9 bases in between. This CDR3 has 12 amino acids. The germline V gene encodes CDR1 PRHDT and CDR2 FYEKMQ (reference sequence). The CDR3 DNA follows: TGTGCCAGCAGCAAGGGACTGTATGGCTACACCTTC. Amino acids: CASSKGLYGYTF.

CDR3 protein: CAWSSRTENFYEQYF. CDR3 sequence (DNA): TGTGCCTGGAGTAGCAGGACGGAAAATTTCTACGAGCAGTACTTC. The gene calls are TRBV30 and TRBJ2-7; no definite D call. CDR1 is GTSNPN, CDR2 SVGIG, per germline (reference sequence). The V gene lost 2 bases and the J gene lost 3 bases, with 17 bases spanning the gap. The CDR3 spans 15 residues.

The chain couples TRBV27 to TRBJ2-7, with 7 bases matching TRBD2. Germline CDR1 MNHEY, CDR2 SMNVEV (reference sequence). This CDR3 contains 14 residues. J was trimmed by 7 bases and V by 5 bases; bases with no gene match: 11. CDR3 amino acids: CASSASGTLREQYF. The CDR3 nucleotides read TGTGCCAGCAGTGCTAGCGGCACATTACGGGAGCAGTACTTC.

This clone was picked up one time. V usage is TRBV28 and J usage is TRBJ1-2; TRBD1 matches 8 bases. The CDR3 contains 15 residues. Germline V CDR1 and CDR2: MDHEN, SYDVKM. V dropped 1 base and J dropped 2; count of bases not matched to a gene: 3. The CDR3 DNA sequence: TGTGCCAGCAGTTTATACAGGGGGACCAACTATGGCTACACCTTC. Protein sequence: CASSLYRGTNYGYTF.

This CDR3 is CASSLGGADYNEQFF. The CDR3 DNA is TGTGCCAGCAGCTTAGGAGGGGCGGATTACAATGAGCAGTTCTTC. The V and J genes are TRBV7-2 and TRBJ2-1; D may match TRBD1 or TRBD2 (5 bases each). The CDR3 is 15 amino acids. Germline V lookup: CDR1 SGHTA, CDR2 FQGNSA. V dropped 1 base and J dropped 4 bases, with 11 bases sitting between them.

This clone was found once. The chain carries TRBV28 and TRBJ2-2; weak D call: TRBD1 (5 bases). V gave up 3 bases and J gave up 4 bases, with 9 bases separating them. The CDR3 has 14 residues. CDR1 and CDR2 (germline): MDHEN, SYDVKM. As DNA, the CDR3 is TGTGCCAGCAGTTTTCAGGGCTCCACCGGGGAGCTGTTTTTT. Protein product: CASSFQGSTGELFF.

The chain couples TRBV9 to TRBJ1-1, with 11 positions matching TRBD1. This CDR3 spans 15 amino acids. Trimming cost V 0 bases and J 4 bases; bases outside gene matches: 2. The germline CDR1 and CDR2 sequences are SGDLS and YYNGEE. The DNA of the CDR3 is TGTGCCAGCAGCGTAGTCGGGACAGGGGGCACTGAAGCTTTCTTT. Translated: CASSVVGTGGTEAFF.

The chain employs TRBV30 and TRBJ1-2, with a weak D call TRBD1 (6 bases). V dropped 6 bases and J dropped 6 bases, with 26 bases sitting between them. The CDR3 has 16 residues. Germline V CDR1 and CDR2: GTSNPN, SVGIG (reference sequence). The CDR3: CACDPQDTIKGDGYTF. The DNA for the CDR3 is TGTGCCTGCGACCCCCAGGACACCATTAAGGGGGATGGCTACACCTTC.

This clone has only one observation. The rearrangement joins TRBV7-3 to TRBJ2-3, with D possibly TRBD2 on 5 matching bases. Deletions cut 3 bases from V and 2 bases from J, with 21 bases between. The CDR3 length is 18 residues. Germline V gives CDR1 SGHTA, CDR2 FQGTGA. The CDR3 DNA reads TGTGCCAGCAGCTTGGAGGTGTCTATGGGTTTGCTCACAGATACGCAGTATTTT. It is translated as CASSLEVSMGLLTDTQYF.

This clone was recorded a few times. J is TRBJ1-1 and V is TRBV29-1; a weak D match, TRBD1 (5 bases). Trimming took off 8 bases at V and 5 bases at J, with 15 bases between the two ends. CDR3 size: 12 residues. Germline-derived CDR1 and CDR2 are SQVTM and ANQGSEA. The CDR3 protein is CSSVGVGTEAFF. CDR3 sequence (DNA): TGCAGCTCCGTGGGGGTAGGGACTGAAGCTTTCTTT.

The rearrangement uses TRBV7-9 and TRBJ1-6, with a weak D call TRBD1 (5 bases). CDR1 is SEHNR, CDR2 FQNEAQ, per germline (reference sequence). The V gene lost 5 bases and the J gene lost 10 bases, with 15 bases spanning the gap. CDR3 length: 14 amino acids. The CDR3: CASSPINQGSPLHF. DNA of the CDR3: TGTGCCAGCAGCCCCATAAATCAGGGATCACCCCTCCACTTT.

The chain links TRBV7-3 to TRBJ2-1; TRBD2 matches 8 bases. The germline V gene encodes CDR1 SGHTA and CDR2 FQGTGA. V shed 4 bases and J 6 bases; nucleotides not matched to a gene: 14. The CDR3 extends over 17 amino acids. CDR3 sequence (DNA): TGTGCCAGCAGCTACAGAGAGCGGGAGTACCCCCTCAATGAGCAGTTCTTC. Its translation: CASSYREREYPLNEQFF.

The gene calls are TRBV4-2 and TRBJ2-1; the match to TRBD2 covers 8 bases. Germline assignment: CDR1 LGHNA and CDR2 YNFKEQ. This CDR3 contains 16 residues. V shed 4 bases and J 7 bases; nucleotides not matched to a gene: 12. CDR3 nucleotide sequence: TGTGCCAGCAGCCGAGAACTAGCGGCCCTAAGTAATGAGCAGTTCTTC. Amino acids: CASSRELAALSNEQFF.

The V and J genes are TRBV5-4 and TRBJ2-2; possible D gene TRBD2, 6 bases. The CDR3 covers 15 residues. The ends were cut back, 6 bases at V and 5 bases at J, with 17 bases in the middle. In germline, CDR1 is SGHNT, CDR2 YYREEE (reference sequence). The CDR3, as DNA: TGTGCCAGCACCGCGGGACTCTCAGGGACCGGGGAGCTGTTTTTT. Its translation: CASTAGLSGTGELFF.

This clone was observed a single time. The chain carries TRBV6-1 and TRBJ1-2, with D possibly TRBD1 on 6 matching bases. V dropped 5 bases and J dropped 6 bases, with 16 bases sitting between them. CDR1 and CDR2 from the germline V gene are MNHNS and SASEGT. The length of the CDR3 is 14 residues. The DNA of the CDR3 is TGTGCCAGCAGTCCTTCGGACAGTTTCCATGGCTACACCTTC. The encoded protein is CASSPSDSFHGYTF.

The chain is built from TRBV29-1 and TRBJ2-1, with TRBD2 matching 7 bases. Looked up from germline, CDR1 is SQVTM and CDR2 is ANQGSEA. This CDR3 is built from 12 residues. V lost 7 bases to trimming and J lost 13 bases; unmatched junction nucleotides: 13. The CDR3 nucleotides are TGCAGCGCCGAAGAATCCGGGACTATTCAGTTCTTC. Translation gives CSAEESGTIQFF.